This TCR beta chain derives from a study of cytomegalovirus exposure and HLA in healthy donors. Across the whole study: Tens of millions of unique TCR sequences came from HLA-typed donors in an early release.

This clone has a single count. The antigen is undetermined. With 60 Vbeta and 13 Jbeta primers, the PCR was carried out. Sequenced by immunoSEQ multiplex PCR; TCRdb stores in-frame clones only, minus some. Here the sample spans about 120,000 clones, around 74% being singletons. Study results and limitations: In most subjects, TCR beta sequences reportedly gave accurate predictions of HLA-A and HLA-B alleles.

The CDR3 has 15 residues. With 7 bases clipped from V and 5 bases from J, the junction kept 9 bases outside the gene matches. CDR1 is SNHLY and CDR2 is FYNNEI in the germline V gene. The TCR comes from a man between 60 and 75 years old in good health and CMV-seropositive. The chain combines TRBV2 with TRBJ2-2; 8 nucleotides line up with TRBD2. The sequenced sample was PBMCs. CDR3 coding DNA: TGTGCCAGCACCGGGGGGGACTACCAAACCGGGGAGCTGTTTTTT. Amino acid sequence: CASTGGDYQTGELFF.